The 10 T cell receptor beta chains presented below share a single source sample, sequenced in a study of blood T cells in healthy people across ages. Using a J-beta primer mix together with a sample-barcoded 5' primer, a second PCR was run for about 6 to 11 cycles. TCRdb re-called the 5' RACE reads with MiXCR, one entry per CDR3 protein. The sample has 1.5 million to 1.9 million distinct CDR3 sequences, roughly 43% seen once. The sequenced sample consisted of blood. The receptors come from a woman aged 18-29 years in good health.

V is TRBV19 and J is TRBJ1-1; the D is unclear. The CDR3 length is 13 residues. V was cut by 4 bases and J by 3 bases, with 9 bases left in between. CDR1 and CDR2 (germline): LNHDA, SQIVND (reference sequence). The CDR3 DNA is TGTGCCAGTAGTAGGAATGTCGACACTGAAGCTTTCTTT. It yields the protein CASSRNVDTEAFF.

V is TRBV28 and J is TRBJ2-7; 7 positions agree with TRBD1. Trimming removed 3 bases from V and 7 bases from J; junction bases left unmatched: 12. CDR3 length: 15 amino acids. In germline, CDR1 is MDHEN, CDR2 SYDVKM. The CDR3 sequence: CASSFLGTEYNEQYF. The CDR3 DNA sequence: TGTGCCAGCAGTTTTCTCGGGACAGAATACAATGAGCAGTACTTC.

The sample holds a few counts of this clonotype. The rearrangement uses TRBV10-1 and TRBJ2-5, with 8 bases matching TRBD2. The ends lost 6 bases at V and 4 bases at J; junction bases unmatched: 10. Germline V gene data show CDR1 as WNHNN and CDR2 as SYGVQD (reference sequence). This CDR3 contains 15 residues. CDR3 in DNA: TGCGCCAGCAGCGACGGACTAGCCTCAGGAGAGACCCAGTACTTC. Its translation is CASSDGLASGETQYF.

This clonotype occurred a few times. The chain employs TRBV29-1 and TRBJ2-2; possibly TRBD1 for D (6 bases). With 2 bases removed from V and 2 bases from J, the gap between germline ends came to 12 bases. CDR3 length equals 15 residues. Per germline, CDR1 SQVTM and CDR2 ANQGSEA. This chain's CDR3 is CSVELAGENTGELFF. In DNA, the CDR3 is TGCAGCGTTGAATTGGCAGGGGAAAACACCGGGGAGCTGTTTTTT.

The V call is TRBV4-1, the J call TRBJ2-7; D gene uncertain. The V end was cut by 0 bases, the J end by 3 bases, with 12 bases between. Germline-derived CDR1 and CDR2 are MGHRA and YSYEKL. This CDR3 spans 15 amino acids. The CDR3 loop reads CASSQDSSGYYEQYF. The CDR3 DNA sequence: TGCGCCAGCAGCCAAGATAGCTCAGGCTACTACGAGCAGTACTTC.

There are many counts of this clonotype. The genes are TRBV20-1 and TRBJ1-6, with D possibly being TRBD1 (6 bases). V lost 3 bases and J lost 8, with 14 bases in between. CDR3 size: 14 residues. Germline lookup yields CDR1 DFQATT and CDR2 SNEGSKA (reference sequence). CDR3 DNA sequence: TGCAGTGCTAGCGCAACAGGGTATCATTCACCCCTCCACTTT. This encodes CSASATGYHSPLHF.

This clonotype was counted a single time. The CDR3 protein is CASSEQAGLTDTQYF. The CDR3 DNA follows: TGTGCCAGCAGTGAACAGGCGGGCCTCACAGATACGCAGTATTTT. V usage is TRBV2 and J usage is TRBJ2-3; a weak D match, TRBD2 (5 bases). The CDR3 is 15 amino acids. Trimming removed 2 bases from V and 2 bases from J, with 11 bases in between. CDR1 is SNHLY and CDR2 is FYNNEI in the germline V gene.

In this sample, this clonotype turned up a few times. The chain is built from TRBV11-2 and TRBJ1-1; no reliable D call. Between the trimmed V and J ends, which lost 3 bases and 6 bases, there was a span of 11 bases. Germline V gene data show CDR1 as SGHAT and CDR2 as FQNNGV. This CDR3 is built from 13 residues. The CDR3 bases are TGTGCCAGCAGCTTTCAGGCTAACCCTGAAGCTTTCTTT. It is translated as CASSFQANPEAFF.

The chain uses TRBV7-2 and TRBJ2-7; D not resolved. The germline V gene encodes CDR1 SGHTA and CDR2 FQGNSA. V was clipped by 1 base and J by 7 bases, with 11 bases between them. The CDR3 sequence is 13 residues long. CDR3 coding DNA: TGTGCCAGCAGCTTAGTCGGAAATGGGGAGCAGTACTTC. As protein: CASSLVGNGEQYF.

The V gene is TRBV5-1, the J gene TRBJ2-5, with D unresolved. V was clipped by 2 bases and J by 7 bases, with 21 bases between them. Germline lookup yields CDR1 SGHRS and CDR2 YFSETQ. This CDR3 spans 16 amino acids. The CDR3 coding sequence is TGCGCCAGCAGCTTTTCGGATAGCTCCTCATCTAGGACCCAGTACTTC. It translates to CASSFSDSSSSRTQYF.